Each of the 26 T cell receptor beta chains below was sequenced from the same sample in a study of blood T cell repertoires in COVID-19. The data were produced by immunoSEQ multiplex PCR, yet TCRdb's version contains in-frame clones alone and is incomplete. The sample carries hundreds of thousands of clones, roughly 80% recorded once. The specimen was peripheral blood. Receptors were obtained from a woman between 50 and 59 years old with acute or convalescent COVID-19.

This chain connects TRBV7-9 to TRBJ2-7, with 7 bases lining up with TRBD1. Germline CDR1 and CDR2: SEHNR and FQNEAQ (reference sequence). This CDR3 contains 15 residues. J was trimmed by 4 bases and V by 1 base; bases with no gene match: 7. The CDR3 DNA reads TGTGCCAGCAGCTTAGACGAGGGGGCGCATTACGAGCAGTACTTC. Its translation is CASSLDEGAHYEQYF.

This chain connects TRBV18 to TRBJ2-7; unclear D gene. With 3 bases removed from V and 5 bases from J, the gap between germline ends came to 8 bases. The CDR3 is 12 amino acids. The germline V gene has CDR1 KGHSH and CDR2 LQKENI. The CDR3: CASSPTRDEQYF. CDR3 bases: TGTGCCAGCTCACCTACACGGGACGAGCAGTACTTC.

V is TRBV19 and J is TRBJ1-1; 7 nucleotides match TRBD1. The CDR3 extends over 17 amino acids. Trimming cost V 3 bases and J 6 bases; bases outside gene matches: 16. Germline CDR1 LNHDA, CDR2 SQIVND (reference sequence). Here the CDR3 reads CASSMYEGAVANPEAFF. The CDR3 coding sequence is TGTGCCAGTAGTATGTATGAGGGGGCGGTGGCCAACCCTGAAGCTTTCTTT.

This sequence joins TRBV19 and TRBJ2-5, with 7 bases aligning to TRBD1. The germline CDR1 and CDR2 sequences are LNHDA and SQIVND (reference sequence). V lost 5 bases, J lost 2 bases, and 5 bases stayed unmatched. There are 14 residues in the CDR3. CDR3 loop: CASSPMTGQETQYF. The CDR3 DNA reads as TGTGCCAGTAGTCCGATGACAGGGCAAGAGACCCAGTACTTC.

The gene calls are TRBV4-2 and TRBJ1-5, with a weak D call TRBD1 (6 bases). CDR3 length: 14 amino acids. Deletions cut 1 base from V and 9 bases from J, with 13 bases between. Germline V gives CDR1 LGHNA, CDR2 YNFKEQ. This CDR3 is CASSQVALGAPQHF. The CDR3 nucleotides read TGTGCCAGCAGCCAAGTGGCCCTGGGGGCGCCCCAGCATTTT.

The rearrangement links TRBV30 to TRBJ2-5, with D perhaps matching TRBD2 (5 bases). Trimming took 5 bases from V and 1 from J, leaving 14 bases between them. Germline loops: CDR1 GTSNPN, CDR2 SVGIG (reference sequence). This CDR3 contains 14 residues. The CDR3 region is CAWANTGFQETQYF. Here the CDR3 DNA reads TGTGCCTGGGCCAATACGGGGTTCCAAGAGACCCAGTACTTC.

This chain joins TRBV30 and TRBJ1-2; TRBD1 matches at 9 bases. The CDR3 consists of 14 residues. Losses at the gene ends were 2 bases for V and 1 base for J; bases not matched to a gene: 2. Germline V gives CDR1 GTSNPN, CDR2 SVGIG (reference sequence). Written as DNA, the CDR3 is TGTGCCTGGAGTAAGGACAGGGGTAACTATGGCTACACCTTC. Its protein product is CAWSKDRGNYGYTF.

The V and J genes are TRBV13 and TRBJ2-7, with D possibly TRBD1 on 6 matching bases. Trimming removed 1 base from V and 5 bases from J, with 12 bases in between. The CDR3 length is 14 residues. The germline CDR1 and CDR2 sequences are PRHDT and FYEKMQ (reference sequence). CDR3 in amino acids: CASSLEQGHNEQYF. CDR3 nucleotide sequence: TGTGCCAGCAGCTTAGAACAGGGTCACAACGAGCAGTACTTC.

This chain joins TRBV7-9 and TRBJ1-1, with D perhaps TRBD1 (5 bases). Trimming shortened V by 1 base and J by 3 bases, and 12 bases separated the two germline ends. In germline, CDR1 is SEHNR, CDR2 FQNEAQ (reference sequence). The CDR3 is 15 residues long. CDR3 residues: CASSLGPGPYTEAFF. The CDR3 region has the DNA TGTGCCAGCAGCTTAGGGCCAGGGCCGTACACTGAAGCTTTCTTT.

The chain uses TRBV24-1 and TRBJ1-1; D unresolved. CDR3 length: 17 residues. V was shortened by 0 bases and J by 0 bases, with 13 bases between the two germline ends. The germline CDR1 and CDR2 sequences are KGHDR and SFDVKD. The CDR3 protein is CATSDLQIPPMNTEAFF. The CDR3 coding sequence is TGTGCCACCAGTGATTTGCAGATTCCCCCGATGAACACTGAAGCTTTCTTT.

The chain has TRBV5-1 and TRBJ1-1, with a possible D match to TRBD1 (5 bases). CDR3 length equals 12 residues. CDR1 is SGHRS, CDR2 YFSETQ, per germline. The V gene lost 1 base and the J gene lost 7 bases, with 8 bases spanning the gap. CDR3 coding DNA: TGCGCCAGCAGCTTGTATCAGGGTGAAGCTTTCTTT. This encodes CASSLYQGEAFF.

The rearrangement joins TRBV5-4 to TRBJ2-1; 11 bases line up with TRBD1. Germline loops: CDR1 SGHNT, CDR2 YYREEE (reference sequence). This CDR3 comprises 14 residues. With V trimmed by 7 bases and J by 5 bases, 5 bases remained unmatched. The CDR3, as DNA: TGTGCCAGCGGAAGGACAGGGGGCAACAATGAGCAGTTCTTC. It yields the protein CASGRTGGNNEQFF.

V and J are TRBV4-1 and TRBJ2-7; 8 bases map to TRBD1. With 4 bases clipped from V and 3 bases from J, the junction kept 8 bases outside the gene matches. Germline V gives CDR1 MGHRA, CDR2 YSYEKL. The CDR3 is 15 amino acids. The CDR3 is CASSRRTGLNYEQYF. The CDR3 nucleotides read TGCGCCAGCAGCCGCCGGACAGGGTTAAACTACGAGCAGTACTTC.

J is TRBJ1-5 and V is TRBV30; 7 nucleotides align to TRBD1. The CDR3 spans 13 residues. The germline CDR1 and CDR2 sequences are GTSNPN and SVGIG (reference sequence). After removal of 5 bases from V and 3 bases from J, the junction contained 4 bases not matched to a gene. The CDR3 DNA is TGTGCCTGGGGGGGACAGAACAATCAGCCCCAGCATTTT. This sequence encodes CAWGGQNNQPQHF. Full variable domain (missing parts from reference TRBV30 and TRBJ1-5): SQTIHQWPATLVQPVGSPLSLECTVEGTSNPNLYWYRQAAGRGLQLLFYSVGIGQISSEVPQNLSASRPQDRQFILSSKKLLLSDSGFYLCAWGGQNNQPQHFGDGTRLSIL.

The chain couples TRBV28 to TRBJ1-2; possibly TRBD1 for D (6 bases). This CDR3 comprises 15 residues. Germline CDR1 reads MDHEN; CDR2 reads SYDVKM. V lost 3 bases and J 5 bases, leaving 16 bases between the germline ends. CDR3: CASSFPPAGVYGYTF. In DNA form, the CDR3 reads TGTGCCAGCAGTTTCCCCCCCGCAGGGGTTTATGGCTACACCTTC.

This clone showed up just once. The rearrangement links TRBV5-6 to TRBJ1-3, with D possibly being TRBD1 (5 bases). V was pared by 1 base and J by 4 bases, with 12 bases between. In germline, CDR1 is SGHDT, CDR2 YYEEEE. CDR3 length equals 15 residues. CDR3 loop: CASSLRRGSGNTIYF. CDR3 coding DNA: TGTGCCAGCAGCTTGCGAAGGGGAAGCGGAAACACCATATATTTT.

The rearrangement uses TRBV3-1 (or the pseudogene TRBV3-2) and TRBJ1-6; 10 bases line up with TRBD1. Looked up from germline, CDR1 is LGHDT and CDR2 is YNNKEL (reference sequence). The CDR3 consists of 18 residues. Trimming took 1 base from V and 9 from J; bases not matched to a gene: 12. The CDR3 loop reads CASSQGVRQGALFSPLHF. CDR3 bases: TGTGCCAGCAGCCAAGGAGTTCGACAGGGGGCGTTATTTTCACCCCTCCACTTT.

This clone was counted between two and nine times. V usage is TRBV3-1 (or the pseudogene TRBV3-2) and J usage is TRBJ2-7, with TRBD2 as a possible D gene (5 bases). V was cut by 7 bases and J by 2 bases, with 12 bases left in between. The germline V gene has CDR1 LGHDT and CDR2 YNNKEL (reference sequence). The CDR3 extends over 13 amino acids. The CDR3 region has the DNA TGTGCCAGCACGGAGGCTACACCCTACGAGCAGTACTTC. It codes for CASTEATPYEQYF.

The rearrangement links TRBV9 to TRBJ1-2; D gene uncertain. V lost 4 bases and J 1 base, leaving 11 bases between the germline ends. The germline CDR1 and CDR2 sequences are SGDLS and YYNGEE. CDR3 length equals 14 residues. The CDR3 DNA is TGTGCCAGCAGCACCTGGCCCGTTAACTATGGCTACACCTTC. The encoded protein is CASSTWPVNYGYTF. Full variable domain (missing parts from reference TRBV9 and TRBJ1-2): DSGVTQTPKHLITATGQRVTLRCSPRSGDLSVYWYQQSLDQGLQFLIQYYNGEERAKGNILERFSAQQFPDLHSELNLSSLELGDSALYFCASSTWPVNYGYTFGSGTRLTVV.

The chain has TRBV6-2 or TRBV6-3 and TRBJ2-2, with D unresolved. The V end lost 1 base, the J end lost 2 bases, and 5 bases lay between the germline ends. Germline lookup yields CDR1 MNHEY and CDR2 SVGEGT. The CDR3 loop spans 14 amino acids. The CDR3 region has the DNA TGTGCCAGCAGTTACTTACAAAACACCGGGGAGCTGTTTTTT. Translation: CASSYLQNTGELFF.

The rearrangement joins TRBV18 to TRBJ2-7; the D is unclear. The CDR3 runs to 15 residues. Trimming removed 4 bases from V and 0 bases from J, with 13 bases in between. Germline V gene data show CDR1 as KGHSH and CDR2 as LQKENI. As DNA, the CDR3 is TGTGCCAGCTCACGGGTGGCAAGGAGCTCCTACGAGCAGTACTTC. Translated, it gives CASSRVARSSYEQYF.

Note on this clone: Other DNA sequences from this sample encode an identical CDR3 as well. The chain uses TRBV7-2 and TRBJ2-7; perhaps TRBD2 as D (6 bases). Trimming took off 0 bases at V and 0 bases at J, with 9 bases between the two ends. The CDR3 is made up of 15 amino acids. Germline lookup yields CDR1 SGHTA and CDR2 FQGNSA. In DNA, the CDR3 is TGTGCCAGCAGCTTAGCCGGAGGGTCCTCCTACGAGCAGTACTTC. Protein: CASSLAGGSSYEQYF. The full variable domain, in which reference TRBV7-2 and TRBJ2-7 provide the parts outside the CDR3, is GAGVSQSPSNKVTEKGKDVELRCDPISGHTALYWYRQSLGQGLEFLIYFQGNSAPDKSGLPSDRFSAERTGGSVSTLTIQRTQQEDSAVYLCASSLAGGSSYEQYFGPGTRLTVT.

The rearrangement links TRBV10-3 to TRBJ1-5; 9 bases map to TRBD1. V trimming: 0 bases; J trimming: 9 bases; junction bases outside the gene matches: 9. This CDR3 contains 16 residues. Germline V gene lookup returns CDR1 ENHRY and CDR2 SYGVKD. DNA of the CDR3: TGTGCCATCAGTGAGTCTAGGGGACAGGGCCCGATGCCCCAGCATTTT. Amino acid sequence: CAISESRGQGPMPQHF.

The CDR3 is CASSHGGTNEQYF. The CDR3 DNA sequence: TGTGCCAGCAGCCACGGCGGGACCAACGAGCAGTACTTC. V gene TRBV3-1 (or the pseudogene TRBV3-2) combines with J gene TRBJ2-7, with D perhaps TRBD2 (6 bases). The CDR3 length is 13 residues. The germline V and J ends were trimmed by 3 bases and 5 bases, with 11 bases remaining between them. The germline CDR1 and CDR2 sequences are LGHDT and YNNKEL (reference sequence).

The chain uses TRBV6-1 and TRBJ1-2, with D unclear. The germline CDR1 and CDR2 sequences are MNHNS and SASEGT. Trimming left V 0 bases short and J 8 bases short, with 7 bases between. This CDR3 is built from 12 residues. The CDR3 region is CASSEARSGYTF. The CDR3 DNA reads TGTGCCAGCAGTGAAGCGAGGTCGGGCTACACCTTC.

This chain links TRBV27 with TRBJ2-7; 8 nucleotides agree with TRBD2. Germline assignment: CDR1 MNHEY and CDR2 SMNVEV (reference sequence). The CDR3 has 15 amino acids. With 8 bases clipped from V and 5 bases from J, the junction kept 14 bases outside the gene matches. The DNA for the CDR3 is TGTGCCAGCGCAATAAGGCCTAGCGGGCTAAACGAGCAGTACTTC. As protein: CASAIRPSGLNEQYF.